Each of the 4 T cell receptor beta chains below was sequenced from the same sample in a study of T cells in Graves' hyperthyroidism and ophthalmopathy (dated by TCRdb to 2018 to 2020). Library preparation employed multiplex PCR. Sequencing was carried out with an Illumina HiSeq 2000. The TCR beta CDR3 regions were amplified from RNA transcripts. For the first round of RT-PCR on the TCR CDR3, the HTBI primer set was used together with the Qiagen OneStep RT-PCR kit. TCRdb reprocessing: public reads trimmed at Q25 with fastp, clones called with MiXCR, in-frame beta chains kept. For every CDR3 protein sequence, its rows merge into one entry that carries the most common genes and DNA. In this sample the table shows 30,000 to 40,000 distinct CDR3 sequences, 52% of which occur a single time. The ten largest make up about 17% of the sample. Sequenced sample: blood. These receptors originate from a man between 35 and 55 years old with Graves' ophthalmopathy.

This chain connects TRBV9 to TRBJ2-5; D is tentatively TRBD1 or TRBD2 (5 bases each). V was clipped by 2 bases and J by 5 bases, with 7 bases between them. Germline CDR1 reads SGDLS; CDR2 reads YYNGEE. This CDR3 region has 12 residues. The DNA of the CDR3 is TGTGCCAGCAGCGTCGAGGGGGAGACCCAGTACTTC. It yields the protein CASSVEGETQYF. Variable domain in full (rest from reference TRBV9 and TRBJ2-5): DSGVTQTPKHLITATGQRVTLRCSPRSGDLSVYWYQQSLDQGLQFLIQYYNGEERAKGNILERFSAQQFPDLHSELNLSSLELGDSALYFCASSVEGETQYFGPGTRLLVL.

This clonotype came up many times. The gene calls are TRBV6-1 and TRBJ1-4; 8 bases line up with TRBD1. V was clipped by 5 bases and J by 6 bases; unmatched bases: 2. Germline V gene data show CDR1 as MNHNS and CDR2 as SASEGT. This CDR3 region has 13 residues. The CDR3 protein is CASSPDRDEKLFF. In nucleotides, the CDR3 is TGTGCCAGCAGTCCGGACAGGGATGAAAAACTGTTTTTT.

This clonotype appeared many times. This chain joins TRBV20-1 and TRBJ2-7, with 12 bases that match TRBD2. This CDR3 is 22 amino acids long. CDR1 is DFQATT, CDR2 SNEGSKA, per germline (reference sequence). V shed 0 bases, J shed 6 bases, and the junction held 27 bases outside the gene matches. CDR3 sequence (DNA): TGCAGTGCTAGAGATCCTAGAAACATGCCGGGACAGAGACTAGCGGGAGTCCTCGAGCAGTACTTC. Translation gives CSARDPRNMPGQRLAGVLEQYF.

This chain connects TRBV20-1 to TRBJ1-4; no reliable D call. CDR3 length: 13 amino acids. Trimming cost V 0 bases and J 13 bases, with 15 bases left between them. Per germline, CDR1 DFQATT and CDR2 SNEGSKA (reference sequence). CDR3 DNA sequence: TGCAGTGCTAGAGACCCTCTCAACGATTTACTGTTTTTT. Translated: CSARDPLNDLLFF.